Listed below are T cell receptor beta chains from one sample, sequenced in a study of human T cells and chemical hapten exposure. TCRdb re-called the RACE reads with MiXCR, one entry per CDR3 protein. Of more than 100,000 distinct CDR3 sequences in the sample, approximately 14% were seen once. The sequencing used whole blood, collected in connection with sensitization to the hapten diphenylcyclopropenone (DPC). These receptors were collected from a man between 18 and 29 years old with alopecia areata. Some clones in this sample may be carry-over from other donors' samples. CDR3s include the opening cysteine and the closing phenylalanine or tryptophan. The order of the fields is clone size, D gene, V gene, J gene, CDR3 DNA, CDR3 protein. D genes are given only for firm matches. Size tells how often a clone was seen (once, few, many) or the class of an expanded clone, and some rows leave it out.

clone_size: NA
d_call: TRBD2
v_call: TRBV5-4
j_call: TRBJ2-1
cdr3_nt: TGTGCCAGCAGTCCCCCGGGGGGGCGCTCGTACAATGAGCAGTTCTTC
cdr3_aa: CASSPPGGRSYNEQFF

clone_size: NA
d_call: NA
v_call: TRBV4-3
j_call: TRBJ1-4
cdr3_nt: TGCGCCAGCAGCCAAGGGGGAGGGCTTGGTGAAAAACTGTTTTTT
cdr3_aa: CASSQGGGLGEKLFF

clone_size: few
d_call: NA
v_call: TRBV11-2
j_call: TRBJ2-5
cdr3_nt: TGTGCCAGCAGCGCCTTCCGGGACCTTAAGCGAGAGACCCAGTACTTC
cdr3_aa: CASSAFRDLKRETQYF

clone_size: NA
d_call: NA
v_call: TRBV27
j_call: TRBJ2-2
cdr3_nt: TGTGCCAGCACAACCCTCGCCGGGGAGCTGTTTTTT
cdr3_aa: CASTTLAGELFF

clone_size: NA
d_call: NA
v_call: TRBV3-1
j_call: TRBJ2-3
cdr3_nt: TGTGCCAGCAGCCACCTAAAGTGGGGAGAGGGAGATACGCAGTATTTT
cdr3_aa: CASSHLKWGEGDTQYF

clone_size: NA
d_call: TRBD1
v_call: TRBV7-3
j_call: TRBJ2-2
cdr3_nt: TGTGCCAGCAGCATGGGACAGAGGAACACCGGGGAGCTGTTTTTT
cdr3_aa: CASSMGQRNTGELFF

clone_size: few
d_call: NA
v_call: TRBV19
j_call: TRBJ1-5
cdr3_nt: TGTGCCAGTAGTATAGTCGGTCAGCCCCAGCATTTT
cdr3_aa: CASSIVGQPQHF

clone_size: NA
d_call: TRBD2
v_call: TRBV5-4
j_call: TRBJ2-7
cdr3_nt: TGTGCCAGCAGCTTAGGGGGACTAGCGGGAGAGCAGTACTTC
cdr3_aa: CASSLGGLAGEQYF

clone_size: few
d_call: NA
v_call: TRBV7-2
j_call: TRBJ1-2
cdr3_nt: TGTGCCAGCAGGCCAGGACAAGACTATGGCTACACCTTC
cdr3_aa: CASRPGQDYGYTF

clone_size: few
d_call: TRBD1
v_call: TRBV4-3
j_call: TRBJ1-1
cdr3_nt: TGCGCCAGCAGCCAAGTAAGCGGGACAGGGGGGACTGAAGCTTTCTTT
cdr3_aa: CASSQVSGTGGTEAFF

clone_size: many
d_call: NA
v_call: TRBV5-1
j_call: TRBJ1-5
cdr3_nt: TGCGCCAGCAGCTTGGAGGGTTTTGGCAATCAGCCCCAGCATTTT
cdr3_aa: CASSLEGFGNQPQHF

clone_size: NA
d_call: NA
v_call: TRBV21-1
j_call: TRBJ1-5
cdr3_nt: TGTGCCAGCAGCCGGGACAGGGTGAGAAGCAATCAGCCCCAGCATTTT
cdr3_aa: CASSRDRVRSNQPQHF

clone_size: NA
d_call: NA
v_call: TRBV4-3
j_call: TRBJ1-1
cdr3_nt: TGCGCCAGCAGCCAAGTATGGGGGTATGACACTGAAGCTTTCTTT
cdr3_aa: CASSQVWGYDTEAFF

clone_size: few
d_call: TRBD1
v_call: TRBV10-2
j_call: TRBJ2-3
cdr3_nt: TGCGCCAGCAGTGGGGACAGGCTAAATACGCAGTATTTT
cdr3_aa: CASSGDRLNTQYF

clone_size: NA
d_call: NA
v_call: TRBV11-2
j_call: TRBJ1-6
cdr3_nt: TGTGCCAGCAGCCCCCTTCTGCAGAGCTCCTATAATTCACCCCTCCACTTT
cdr3_aa: CASSPLLQSSYNSPLHF

clone_size: NA
d_call: NA
v_call: TRBV7-6
j_call: TRBJ1-6
cdr3_nt: TGTGCCAGCAGCTTAGGGCAGCCGGAGAGTTCACCCCTCCACTTT
cdr3_aa: CASSLGQPESSPLHF

clone_size: NA
d_call: NA
v_call: TRBV4-1
j_call: TRBJ2-3
cdr3_nt: TGCGCCAGCAGCAAAGGAGCGGCGGATACGCAGTATTTT
cdr3_aa: CASSKGAADTQYF

clone_size: NA
d_call: TRBD1
v_call: TRBV24-1
j_call: TRBJ2-5
cdr3_nt: TGTGCCACCAGTGATTTAGGAGTGGGACAGGAAGGAGAGACCCAGTACTTC
cdr3_aa: CATSDLGVGQEGETQYF